The 27 T cell receptor beta chains presented below share a single source sample, sequenced in a study of blood T cells in healthy people across ages. Then a second PCR, running roughly 7 to 11 cycles, was carried out with a sample-barcoded 5' primer and a J-beta primer mix. TCRdb analysed the 5' RACE reads with MiXCR anew, one entry per CDR3 protein. The table has 790,000 or so distinct CDR3 sequences, around 45% seen once. The sample taken for sequencing was blood. Source of these receptors: an older man in good health.

This chain links TRBV9 with TRBJ1-2; D is possibly TRBD1 (6 bases). Trimming pared 4 bases from V and 4 bases from J, leaving 11 bases between. Germline V CDR1 and CDR2: SGDLS, YYNGEE. The CDR3 has 13 residues. CDR3 residues: CASSQDSAYGYTF. Written as DNA, the CDR3 is TGTGCCAGCAGCCAGGACAGCGCCTATGGCTACACCTTC.

Only a few counts were recorded for this clonotype. This chain uses TRBV29-1 with TRBJ2-3; D possibly corresponds to TRBD2 (5 bases). Germline values: CDR1 SQVTM, CDR2 ANQGSEA. The CDR3 covers 14 residues. Trimming left V 3 bases short and J 5 bases short, with 15 bases between. The CDR3: CSVDLSPGGDTQYF. The CDR3 DNA reads TGCAGCGTTGATTTAAGCCCCGGAGGAGATACGCAGTATTTT.

This clonotype has only a few counts. V is TRBV28 and J is TRBJ2-6, with D possibly being TRBD1 (6 bases). Germline V gene lookup returns CDR1 MDHEN and CDR2 SYDVKM. Deletions cut 4 bases from V and 2 bases from J, with 9 bases between. This CDR3 is 15 amino acids long. The CDR3 spells CASSSSGAGANVLTF. CDR3 bases: TGTGCCAGCAGTTCATCAGGGGCTGGGGCCAACGTCCTGACTTTC.

This rearrangement joins TRBV6-2 or TRBV6-3 to TRBJ2-1; TRBD1 or TRBD2 may be the D gene (5 bases each). CDR1 and CDR2 from the germline V gene are MNHEY and SVGEGT. Between the trimmed V and J ends, which lost 0 bases and 7 bases, there was a span of 22 bases. CDR3 length: 18 residues. The CDR3 loop is CASSYSFGTGLPSNEQFF. Here the CDR3 DNA reads TGTGCCAGCAGTTACTCATTTGGAACGGGGCTCCCTTCTAATGAGCAGTTCTTC.

This clonotype was seen a handful of times. The gene calls are TRBV7-9 and TRBJ2-7, with D possibly TRBD2 on 5 matching bases. V shed 5 bases and J shed 2 bases, with 10 bases lying between them. CDR1 SEHNR and CDR2 FQNEAQ come from the germline V gene (reference sequence). The CDR3 has 13 amino acids. The CDR3 region is CASSPSRAYEQYF. The CDR3 coding sequence is TGTGCCAGCAGCCCCTCGCGGGCCTACGAGCAGTACTTC.

This clonotype appeared a single time. This chain joins TRBV11-1 and TRBJ1-5, with D possibly TRBD1 on 6 matching bases. The germline gives CDR1 SGHAT, CDR2 FQDESV (reference sequence). The CDR3 is 15 residues long. V lost 3 bases to trimming and J lost 3 bases, with 12 bases between them. CDR3 in amino acids: CASSFGQGPNQPQHF. The CDR3 coding sequence is TGTGCCAGCAGCTTCGGTCAGGGGCCCAATCAGCCCCAGCATTTT.

V gene TRBV7-7 combines with J gene TRBJ2-3; D is tentatively TRBD1 or TRBD2 (5 bases each). The length of the CDR3 is 14 residues. V was clipped by 9 bases and J by 5 bases, with 18 bases between them. Germline-derived CDR1 and CDR2 are SSHAT and FNYEAQ (reference sequence). The CDR3 protein is CASSPTVGGDTQYF. Written as DNA, the CDR3 is TGTGCCAGTAGCCCAACAGTTGGGGGAGATACGCAGTATTTT.

This clonotype turned up a few times. The genes are TRBV25-1 and TRBJ2-3, with 8 bases identical to TRBD1. Germline CDR1 is MGHDK and CDR2 is SYGVNS. The CDR3 spans 13 residues. The V segment lost 3 bases and the J segment 4 bases; nucleotides outside the gene matches: 0. CDR3 nucleotides: TGTGCCAGCAGTGAGGACAGGGCAGATACGCAGTATTTT. Amino acids: CASSEDRADTQYF.

The chain employs TRBV5-6 and TRBJ2-3; D is unclear. This CDR3 has 16 residues. The germline V gene has CDR1 SGHDT and CDR2 YYEEEE. V lost 2 bases to trimming and J lost 3 bases, with 16 bases between them. The chain's CDR3 is CASSFPGESPTDTQYF. CDR3 bases: TGTGCCAGCAGCTTCCCAGGCGAGTCCCCAACAGATACGCAGTATTTT.

J is TRBJ2-1 and V is TRBV6-2 or TRBV6-3; D is perhaps TRBD1 or TRBD2 (5 bases each). Deletions cut 8 bases from V and 0 bases from J, with 17 bases between. In germline, CDR1 is MNHEY, CDR2 SVGEGT. The CDR3 is 16 amino acids. CDR3 nucleotide sequence: TGTGCCAGCGCTCCGTGGGGGACCAGCTCCTACAATGAGCAGTTCTTC. Its protein is CASAPWGTSSYNEQFF.

This rearrangement joins TRBV6-1 to TRBJ2-3; D is ambiguous. CDR3 length equals 14 residues. Germline V CDR1 and CDR2: MNHNS, SASEGT. V lost 4 bases to trimming and J lost 1 base, with 9 bases between them. CDR3 residues: CASSAAYGTDTQYF. CDR3 DNA sequence: TGTGCCAGCAGTGCCGCCTACGGCACAGATACGCAGTATTTT.

The genes are TRBV7-2 and TRBJ2-4; perhaps TRBD2 as D (5 bases). The J call may not be correct, given that the DNA end is closer to TRBJ2-7. The CDR3 extends over 15 amino acids. Germline assignment: CDR1 SGHTA and CDR2 FQGNSA. The DNA for the CDR3 is TGTGCCAGCAGCTTCAGAGGGAGCGACTCCTACGAGCAGTACTTC. It yields the protein CASSFRGSDSYEQYF.

This clonotype was detected once. The chain combines TRBV9 with TRBJ2-5; D is perhaps TRBD2 (6 bases). V gave up 3 bases and J gave up 3 bases, with 15 bases separating them. The CDR3 runs 15 residues. Germline V gene sequence: CDR1 SGDLS, CDR2 YYNGEE. This CDR3 reads CASSGSGAWKETQYF. Here the CDR3 DNA reads TGTGCCAGCAGCGGGTCGGGAGCCTGGAAAGAGACCCAGTACTTC.

V gene TRBV20-1 combines with J gene TRBJ2-5; 8 bases are a match to TRBD2. Trimming at V came to 6 bases and at J to 1 base, leaving 10 bases not matched to a gene. Germline loops: CDR1 DFQATT, CDR2 SNEGSKA (reference sequence). The CDR3 extends over 15 amino acids. The CDR3 sequence is CSAPKSGSTQETQYF. In nucleotides, the CDR3 is TGCAGTGCACCGAAGAGCGGGAGTACCCAAGAGACCCAGTACTTC.

This clonotype came up a few times. The V call is TRBV11-2, the J call TRBJ2-7; a possible D gene is TRBD2 (5 bases). Looked up from germline, CDR1 is SGHAT and CDR2 is FQNNGV. The CDR3 covers 15 residues. Trimming left V 2 bases short and J 7 bases short, with 18 bases between. CDR3 amino acids: CASSLIGIESNEQYF. The CDR3 coding sequence is TGTGCCAGCAGCTTAATCGGGATAGAATCTAATGAGCAGTACTTC.

A few counts support this clonotype. CDR3 amino acids: CASSNWDRVSEKLFF. CDR3 DNA sequence: TGCGCCAGCAGTAATTGGGACAGGGTCAGTGAAAAACTGTTTTTT. The chain recombines TRBV4-3 with TRBJ1-4; 9 nucleotides match TRBD1. The trim removed 6 bases at V and 7 bases at J, leaving 9 bases unmatched. Germline loops: CDR1 LGHNA, CDR2 YSLEER. The CDR3 covers 15 residues.

This chain connects TRBV7-2 to TRBJ1-2; 9 positions agree with TRBD1. Looked up from germline, CDR1 is SGHTA and CDR2 is FQGNSA. After removal of 5 bases from V and 3 bases from J, the junction contained 7 bases not matched to a gene. The CDR3 has 15 amino acids. The CDR3 region is CASSPGGDRDYGYTF. In DNA form, the CDR3 reads TGTGCCAGCAGCCCGGGAGGGGACAGGGACTATGGCTACACCTTC.

In this sample, this clonotype turned up many times. The V and J genes are TRBV20-1 and TRBJ2-1; 9 positions match TRBD2. The ends lost 3 bases at V and 9 bases at J; junction bases unmatched: 12. Germline V CDR1 and CDR2: DFQATT, SNEGSKA (reference sequence). The CDR3 covers 15 residues. CDR3 in DNA: TGCAGTGCTAGTTCTGCGGCGGGAGGGCCCTCTGAGCAGTTCTTC. Its translation is CSASSAAGGPSEQFF.

This clonotype came up many times. The V call is TRBV20-1, the J call TRBJ1-5, with D unresolved. Germline CDR1 is DFQATT and CDR2 is SNEGSKA (reference sequence). Trimming stripped 5 bases from V and 5 bases from J, with 16 bases between. The CDR3 has 14 amino acids. This CDR3 is CSADTRTGDQPQHF. CDR3 nucleotides: TGCAGTGCTGACACAAGGACGGGAGATCAGCCCCAGCATTTT.

The CDR3 loop is CASSLHAGTSYEQYF. Written as DNA, the CDR3 is TGTGCCAGCAGCTTACATGCGGGGACTTCCTACGAGCAGTACTTC. The chain combines TRBV7-2 with TRBJ2-7; D perhaps matches TRBD2 (6 bases). Trimming cost V 2 bases and J 1 base, with 12 bases left between them. The CDR3 sequence is 15 residues long. Germline-derived CDR1 and CDR2 are SGHTA and FQGNSA.

The chain joins TRBV30 to TRBJ1-4, with D possibly TRBD1 on 6 matching bases. V lost 2 bases and J 8 bases, leaving 18 bases between the germline ends. Germline V gene lookup returns CDR1 GTSNPN and CDR2 SVGIG (reference sequence). The CDR3 sequence is 15 residues long. In nucleotides, the CDR3 is TGTGCCTGGAGTCAGGGGAGTAACAGAGGCGAAAAACTGTTTTTT. Amino acids: CAWSQGSNRGEKLFF.

This clonotype has a handful of counts. The chain recombines TRBV28 with TRBJ2-7, with 12 bases aligning to TRBD1. CDR3 length equals 13 residues. Germline lookup yields CDR1 MDHEN and CDR2 SYDVKM. Trimming removed 4 bases from V and 7 bases from J; junction bases left unmatched: 2. CDR3 residues: CASSWDRGREQYF. In DNA form, the CDR3 reads TGTGCCAGCAGTTGGGACAGGGGGCGTGAGCAGTACTTC.

The chain carries TRBV5-1 and TRBJ1-1; 8 positions agree with TRBD1. Germline trimming cut 5 bases from V and 1 base from J; bases unmatched to any gene: 10. Germline V gene lookup returns CDR1 SGHRS and CDR2 YFSETQ. CDR3 length: 16 amino acids. CDR3 sequence (DNA): TGCGCCAGCAGATACGATGGACAGGGCGCGAACACTGAAGCTTTCTTT. It codes for CASRYDGQGANTEAFF.

The chain has TRBV5-1 and TRBJ2-5, with no clear D. CDR1 and CDR2 (germline): SGHRS, YFSETQ. The CDR3 sequence is 13 residues long. Trimming left V 4 bases short and J 3 bases short, with 10 bases between. The CDR3 protein is CASSPRSEETQYF. CDR3 bases: TGCGCCAGCAGCCCCCGGTCCGAAGAGACCCAGTACTTC. The variable domain in full, completed from reference TRBV5-1 and TRBJ2-5, reads KAGVTQTPRYLIKTRGQQVTLSCSPISGHRSVSWYQQTPGQGLQFLFEYFSETQRNKGNFPGRFSGRQFSNSRSEMNVSTLELGDSALYLCASSPRSEETQYFGPGTRLLVL.

The rearrangement links TRBV2 to TRBJ1-5, with 8 bases matching TRBD1. The CDR3 is 15 amino acids. Germline V gene lookup returns CDR1 SNHLY and CDR2 FYNNEI. Germline trimming cut 5 bases from V and 3 bases from J; bases unmatched to any gene: 6. This CDR3 is CASSRDRRNNQPQHF. In nucleotides, the CDR3 is TGTGCCAGCAGTCGGGACAGGAGGAACAATCAGCCCCAGCATTTT.

This clonotype turned up a few times. The chain links TRBV9 to TRBJ2-6; D possibly uses TRBD1 or TRBD2 (5 bases each). The germline V gene encodes CDR1 SGDLS and CDR2 YYNGEE. V lost 3 bases and J 0 bases, leaving 13 bases between the germline ends. The CDR3 has 17 amino acids. CDR3 DNA sequence: TGTGCCAGCAGCGACCGGGACGGAACCTCTGGGGCCAACGTCCTGACTTTC. Translation: CASSDRDGTSGANVLTF.

This clonotype was observed a few times. This chain links TRBV7-2 with TRBJ2-7; D is perhaps TRBD1 or TRBD2 (5 bases each). Germline V lookup: CDR1 SGHTA, CDR2 FQGNSA. The CDR3 consists of 15 residues. V lost 1 base and J lost 5, with 15 bases in between. The CDR3 coding sequence is TGTGCCAGCAGCTTAGGAGGGCAGGGAATCGACGAGCAGTACTTC. The encoded protein is CASSLGGQGIDEQYF.